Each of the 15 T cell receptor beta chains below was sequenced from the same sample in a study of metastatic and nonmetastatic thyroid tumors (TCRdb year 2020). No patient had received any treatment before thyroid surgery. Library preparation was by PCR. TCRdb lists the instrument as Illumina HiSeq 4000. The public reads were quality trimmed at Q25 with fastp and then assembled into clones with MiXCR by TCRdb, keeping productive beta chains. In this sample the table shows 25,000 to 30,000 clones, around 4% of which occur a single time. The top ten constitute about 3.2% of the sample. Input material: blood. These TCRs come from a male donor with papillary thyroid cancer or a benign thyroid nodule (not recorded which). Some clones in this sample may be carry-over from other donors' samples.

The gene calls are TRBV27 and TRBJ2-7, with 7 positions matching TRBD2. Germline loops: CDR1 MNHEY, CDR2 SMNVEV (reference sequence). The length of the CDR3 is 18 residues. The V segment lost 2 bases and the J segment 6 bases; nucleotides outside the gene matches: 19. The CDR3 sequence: CASSLLLAVEPDLSEQYF. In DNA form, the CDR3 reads TGTGCCAGCAGTTTACTCCTAGCGGTAGAGCCAGATCTTTCCGAGCAGTACTTC.

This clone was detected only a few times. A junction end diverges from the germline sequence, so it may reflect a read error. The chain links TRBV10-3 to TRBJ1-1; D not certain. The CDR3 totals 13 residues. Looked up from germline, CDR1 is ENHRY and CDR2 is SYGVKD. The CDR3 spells CASGRAEVTEVFF. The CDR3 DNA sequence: TGTGCCAGCGGTAGAGCGGAGGTCACTGAAGTTTTCTTT.

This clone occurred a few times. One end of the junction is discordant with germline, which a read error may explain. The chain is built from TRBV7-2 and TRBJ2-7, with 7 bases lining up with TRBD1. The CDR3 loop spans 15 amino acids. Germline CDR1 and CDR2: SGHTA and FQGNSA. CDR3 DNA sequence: TGTGCCAGCAGCTTGACAGGGTTCCTCTCCTACGAGCATTACTTC. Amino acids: CASSLTGFLSYEHYF.

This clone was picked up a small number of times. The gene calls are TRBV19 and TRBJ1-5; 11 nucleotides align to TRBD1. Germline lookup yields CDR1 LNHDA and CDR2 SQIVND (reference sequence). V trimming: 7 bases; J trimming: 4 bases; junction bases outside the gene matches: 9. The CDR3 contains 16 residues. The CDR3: CASTTRGQGGNQPQHF. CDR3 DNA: TGTGCCAGTACCACTCGGGGACAGGGGGGAAATCAGCCCCAGCATTTT.

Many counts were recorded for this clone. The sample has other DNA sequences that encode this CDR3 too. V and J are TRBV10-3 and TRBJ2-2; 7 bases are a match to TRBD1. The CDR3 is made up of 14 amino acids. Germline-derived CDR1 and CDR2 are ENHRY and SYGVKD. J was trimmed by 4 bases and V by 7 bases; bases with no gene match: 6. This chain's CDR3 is CAIKPGQLTGELFF. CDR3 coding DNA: TGTGCCATCAAGCCGGGACAGCTCACCGGGGAGCTGTTTTTT.

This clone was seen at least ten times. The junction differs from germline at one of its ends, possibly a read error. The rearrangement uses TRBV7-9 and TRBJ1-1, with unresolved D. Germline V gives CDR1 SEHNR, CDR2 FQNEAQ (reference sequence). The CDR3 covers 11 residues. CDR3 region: CASSFSKWVSF. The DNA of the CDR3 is TGTGCCAGCAGCTTCAGCAAGTGGGTGAGCTTT.

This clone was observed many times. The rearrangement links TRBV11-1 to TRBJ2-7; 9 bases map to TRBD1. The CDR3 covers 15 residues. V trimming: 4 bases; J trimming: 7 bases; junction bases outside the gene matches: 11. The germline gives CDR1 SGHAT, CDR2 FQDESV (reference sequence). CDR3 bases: TGTGCCAGCAGCTCCCCCCGGACAGGGGCGCTTGAGCAGTACTTC. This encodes CASSSPRTGALEQYF. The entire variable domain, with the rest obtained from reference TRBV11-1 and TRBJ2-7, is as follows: EAEVAQSPRYKITEKSQAVAFWCDPISGHATLYWYRQILGQGPELLVQFQDESVVDDSQLPKDRFSAERLKGVDSTLKIQPAELGDSAMYLCASSSPRTGALEQYFGPGTRLTVT.

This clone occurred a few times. CDR3 loop: CASSEREKADYGYTF. In DNA form, the CDR3 reads TGTGCCAGCAGTGAAAGGGAAAAGGCTGACTATGGCTACACCTTC. V and J are TRBV6-1 and TRBJ1-2; D gene unclear. From germline, CDR1 is MNHNS and CDR2 SASEGT. This CDR3 region has 15 residues. Between the trimmed V and J ends, which lost 2 bases and 3 bases, there was a span of 13 bases.

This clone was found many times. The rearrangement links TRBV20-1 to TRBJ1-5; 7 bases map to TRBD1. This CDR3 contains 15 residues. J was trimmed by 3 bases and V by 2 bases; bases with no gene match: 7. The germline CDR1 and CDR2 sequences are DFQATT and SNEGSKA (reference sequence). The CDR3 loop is CSARLQGSANQPQHF. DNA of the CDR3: TGCAGTGCTAGACTACAGGGGTCGGCCAATCAGCCCCAGCATTTT.

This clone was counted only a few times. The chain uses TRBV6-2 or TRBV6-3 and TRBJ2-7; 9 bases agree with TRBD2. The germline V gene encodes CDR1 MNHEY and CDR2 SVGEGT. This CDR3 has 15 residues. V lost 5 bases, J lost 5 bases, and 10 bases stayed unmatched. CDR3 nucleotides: TGTGCCAGCAGTAAATTAGCGGGAGAGTCTGACGAGCAGTACTTC. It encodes CASSKLAGESDEQYF.

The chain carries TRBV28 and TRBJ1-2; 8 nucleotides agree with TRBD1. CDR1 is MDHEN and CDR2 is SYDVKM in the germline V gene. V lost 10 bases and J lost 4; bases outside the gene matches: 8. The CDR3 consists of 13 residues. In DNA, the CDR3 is TGTGCCACCTGGACAGGGCAAGGCTATGGCTACACCTTC. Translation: CATWTGQGYGYTF.

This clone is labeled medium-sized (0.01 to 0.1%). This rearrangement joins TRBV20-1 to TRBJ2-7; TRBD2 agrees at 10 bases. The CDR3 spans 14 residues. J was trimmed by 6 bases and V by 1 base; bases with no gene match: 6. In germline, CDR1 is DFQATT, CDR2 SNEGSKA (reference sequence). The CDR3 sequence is CSARGLAGVGEQYF. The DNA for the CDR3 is TGCAGTGCTAGAGGCCTAGCGGGAGTTGGCGAGCAGTACTTC.

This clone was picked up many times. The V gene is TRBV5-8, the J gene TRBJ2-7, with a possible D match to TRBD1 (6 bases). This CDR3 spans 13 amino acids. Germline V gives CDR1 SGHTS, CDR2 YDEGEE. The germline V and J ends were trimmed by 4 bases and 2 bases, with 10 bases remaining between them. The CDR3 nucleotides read TGTGCCAGCAGCGAGGGACAAACCTACGAGCAGTACTTC. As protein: CASSEGQTYEQYF. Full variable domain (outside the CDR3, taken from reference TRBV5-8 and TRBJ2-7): EAGVTQSPTHLIKTRGQQATLRCSPISGHTSVYWYQQALGLGLQFLLWYDEGEERNRGNFPPRFSGRQFPNYSSELNVNALELEDSALYLCASSEGQTYEQYFGPGTRLTVT.

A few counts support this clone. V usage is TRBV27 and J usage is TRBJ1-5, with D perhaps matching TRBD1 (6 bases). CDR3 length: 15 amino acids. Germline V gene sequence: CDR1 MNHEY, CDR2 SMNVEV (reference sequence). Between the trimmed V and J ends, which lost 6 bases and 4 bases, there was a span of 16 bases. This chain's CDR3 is CASRPTGARNQPQHF. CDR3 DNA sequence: TGTGCCAGCAGACCGACAGGAGCTCGTAATCAGCCCCAGCATTTT.

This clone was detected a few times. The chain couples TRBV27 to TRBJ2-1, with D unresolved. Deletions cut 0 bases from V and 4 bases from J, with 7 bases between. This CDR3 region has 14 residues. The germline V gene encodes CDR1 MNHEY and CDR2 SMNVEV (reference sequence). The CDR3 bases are TGTGCCAGCAGTTTATCGGACGGATACAATGAGCAGTTCTTC. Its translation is CASSLSDGYNEQFF.